This T cell receptor beta chain came from a study of T-cell memory formation after mild COVID-19. Looked up from germline, CDR1 is SEHNR and CDR2 is FQNEAQ (reference sequence). Losses at the gene ends were 5 bases for V and 9 bases for J; bases not matched to a gene: 10. This CDR3 is 17 amino acids long. A single record per CDR3 protein comes from TCRdb applying MiXCR to the 5' RACE reads. The table records hundreds of thousands of distinct CDR3 sequences, roughly 18% of them present only once. The TCR sequence derives from an adult woman who had mild COVID-19 (a few samples of this study predate the infection). Cell type and time point are not known. Source material: PBMCs or a T cell subset sorted from them (not recorded which). The rearrangement joins TRBV7-9 to TRBJ2-1; 16 nucleotides agree with TRBD2. CDR3 nucleotides: TGTGCCAGCAGCCCCCCGGCGGGACTAGCGGGGGGGGCTGAGCAGTTCTTC. Its translation is CASSPPAGLAGGAEQFF.